These 25 T cell receptor beta chains originate from one sample sequenced in a study of T cells in women clearing cervical HPV infection. Profiled with immunoSEQ multiplex PCR; TCRdb holds only in-frame clones, not every one. Recorded for this sample: 25,000 to 30,000 clones. The sequenced sample consisted of blood buffy coat. Source of these receptors: a woman between 18 and 69 years old with a cervical HPV16 infection that either progressed to CIN3+ or cleared (not recorded which).

Note on this clone: The read ends 3 residues before the CDR3 terminus; that terminus is restored from the germline J gene. This sequence joins TRBV7-9 and TRBJ1-1; D is possibly TRBD1 (6 bases). The V end lost 10 bases, the J end lost 3 bases, and 18 bases lay between the germline ends. Germline CDR1 and CDR2: SEHNR and FQNEAQ (reference sequence). This CDR3 region has 14 residues. The CDR3 protein is CATPREGGDTEAFF. The sequenced CDR3 bases are TGTGCCACCCCCAGGGAAGGGGGTGACACTGAA.

Points on this clone: The read halts 3 residues ahead of the CDR3 end, with the missing end drawn from the germline J gene. J is TRBJ2-7 and V is TRBV27; the D call may be TRBD1 or TRBD2 (5 bases each). The CDR3 runs to 14 residues. Germline assignment: CDR1 MNHEY and CDR2 SMNVEV (reference sequence). Trimming removed 9 bases at V and 0 bases at J, with 15 bases between. The covered CDR3 bases are TGTGCCAGTGCTCCGAGGGGCGGCTCCTACGAG. Translating it yields CASAPRGGSYE. The whole CDR3 protein reads CASAPRGGSYEQYF.

As concerns this clone: The CDR3 end falls 3 residues outside the read, so it is completed with the germline J gene. This chain joins TRBV12-3 or TRBV12-4 and TRBJ1-1, with 7 bases matching TRBD1. The CDR3 covers 13 residues. Unmatched junction bases numbered 5, after V lost 3 bases and J lost 7 bases. Partial CDR3 DNA: TGTGCCAGCAGTTTCGGGACAGCGCGTGAA. It codes for CASSFGTARE. The CDR3 in its entirety is CASSFGTAREAFF.

The covered CDR3 bases are TGTGCCAGCAGCTATGGACAGGCCTACGAG. It is translated as CASSYGQAYE. The CDR3 in its entirety is CASSYGQAYEQYF. The J gene is TRBJ2-7, the V gene TRBV5-8; 7 bases fit TRBD1. The read stops 3 residues short of the end of the CDR3; the missing end is completed from the germline J gene. The CDR3 has 13 amino acids. Germline lookup yields CDR1 SGHTS and CDR2 YDEGEE. V shed 3 bases and J 2 bases; nucleotides not matched to a gene: 2.

For this clone: The read stops 3 residues short of the end of the CDR3; the missing end is completed from the germline J gene. The V and J genes are TRBV19 and TRBJ2-7, with 8 bases lining up with TRBD2. The CDR3 sequence is 16 residues long. The germline gives CDR1 LNHDA, CDR2 SQIVND (reference sequence). V gave up 6 bases and J gave up 2 bases; unmatched junction bases: 12. CDR3 residues: CASRPGLVGETYEQYF. Partial CDR3 DNA: TGTGCCAGTAGGCCGGGACTAGTGGGAGAAACCTACGAG.

Comments on this clone: Read coverage stops 3 residues before the CDR3 terminus; the germline J gene supplies the remainder. The V and J genes are TRBV11-2 and TRBJ2-7; D remains ambiguous. Germline V gene sequence: CDR1 SGHAT, CDR2 FQNNGV. V was cut by 1 base and J by 2 bases, with 6 bases left in between. This CDR3 has 13 residues. The CDR3 loop reads CASSLASAYEQYF. The sequenced CDR3 bases are TGTGCCAGCAGCTTAGCCAGTGCCTACGAG. Full variable domain (rest looked up from reference TRBV11-2 and TRBJ2-7): EAGVAQSPRYKIIEKRQSVAFWCNPISGHATLYWYQQILGQGPKLLIQFQNNGVVDDSQLPKDRFSAERLKGVDSTLKIQPAKLEDSAVYLCASSLASAYEQYFGPGTRLTVT.

Points on this clone: The CDR3 end lies 3 residues beyond the end of the read and is filled in from the germline J gene. The rearrangement uses TRBV7-9 and TRBJ1-2; D is uncertain. The CDR3 totals 11 residues. Germline V lookup: CDR1 SEHNR, CDR2 FQNEAQ (reference sequence). CDR3 DNA, as far as it was read: TGTGCCAGCAGCTATAACTACGAC. It yields the protein CASSYNYD. The entire CDR3 protein reads CASSYNYDYTF.

As concerns this clone: The read is 3 residues too short to cover the CDR3 end, so that end is filled in from the germline J gene. The rearrangement joins TRBV2 to TRBJ2-1, with TRBD2 identical over 9 bases. The J segment lost 4 bases and the V segment lost 5 bases, leaving 6 bases of the junction unmatched. The CDR3 is made up of 15 amino acids. From germline, CDR1 is SNHLY and CDR2 FYNNEI. This CDR3 reads CASSRGRASYNEQFF. Incomplete CDR3 DNA: TGTGCCAGCAGTCGCGGGAGGGCCTCATACAATGAG.

Details on this clone: The CDR3 end is not reached by the read, which stops 3 residues before it; the germline J gene fills it in. The rearrangement joins TRBV20-1 to TRBJ2-7, with 9 bases lining up with TRBD2. CDR1 and CDR2 from the germline V gene are DFQATT and SNEGSKA (reference sequence). V trimming: 0 bases; J trimming: 4 bases; junction bases outside the gene matches: 7. CDR3 size: 15 residues. The CDR3 loop reads CSAREVSGSRYEQYF. Partial CDR3 DNA: TGCAGTGCTAGAGAGGTTAGCGGGAGTAGGTACGAG.

Regarding this clone: The CDR3 end lies 3 residues beyond the end of the read and is filled in from the germline J gene. V and J are TRBV5-6 and TRBJ2-7, with no clear D. The CDR3 has 11 amino acids. The ends were cut back, 2 bases at V and 4 bases at J, with 4 bases in the middle. Germline lookup yields CDR1 SGHDT and CDR2 YYEEEE. Incomplete CDR3 DNA: TGTGCCAGCAGCTTCGGGTACGAG. Translating gives CASSFGYE. From start to end, the CDR3 is CASSFGYEQYF.

In regard to this clone: Sequencing ends 3 residues short of the CDR3 end; the germline J gene provides the rest. This chain connects TRBV19 to TRBJ1-1; 8 bases fit TRBD1. Trimming removed 5 bases from V and 5 bases from J; junction bases left unmatched: 4. This CDR3 has 13 amino acids. Germline CDR1 reads LNHDA; CDR2 reads SQIVND (reference sequence). CDR3 DNA, as far as it was read: TGTGCCAGTAGTCGCAGGGGGCGGACTGAA. Translated, it gives CASSRRGRTE. The entire CDR3 protein is CASSRRGRTEAFF.

As to this clone: The CDR3 goes on 3 residues after the read ends, and that part is filled in from the germline J gene. The rearrangement joins TRBV18 to TRBJ1-2; TRBD1 agrees at 7 bases. This CDR3 is 15 amino acids long. CDR1 is KGHSH, CDR2 LQKENI, per germline. V was clipped by 0 bases and J by 6 bases; unmatched bases: 7. The covered CDR3 bases are TGTGCCAGCTCACCACCTCTAGGGACAGACCATGGC. Protein: CASSPPLGTDHG. The whole CDR3 region reads CASSPPLGTDHGYTF.

About this clone: The sequence runs out 3 residues before the end of the CDR3; the remainder is reconstructed from the germline J gene. This sequence joins TRBV4-1 and TRBJ2-5; TRBD2 matches at 8 bases. This CDR3 region has 15 residues. With 6 bases clipped from V and 1 base from J, the junction kept 7 bases outside the gene matches. From germline, CDR1 is MGHRA and CDR2 YSYEKL. The chain's CDR3 is CASRPTSGLQETQYF. CDR3 DNA, as far as it was read: TGCGCCAGCAGACCCACTAGCGGACTCCAAGAGACC.

A note on this clone: The CDR3 end lies 3 residues beyond the end of the read and is filled in from the germline J gene. This chain uses TRBV4-1 with TRBJ2-7; D call uncertain. Germline V gene lookup returns CDR1 MGHRA and CDR2 YSYEKL. The CDR3 is 14 amino acids. The V end was cut by 1 base, the J end by 3 bases, with 10 bases between. CDR3 protein: CASSQAVGRYEQYF. The CDR3 bases that were read are TGCGCCAGCAGCCAAGCGGTGGGCCGCTACGAG.

About this clone itself: The read ends 3 residues shy of where the CDR3 ends; the end is completed using the germline J gene. The chain combines TRBV7-2 with TRBJ1-1; 7 nucleotides align to TRBD1. The CDR3 has 16 residues. The V and J ends lost 0 bases and 2 bases, in that order; junction bases with no gene match: 6. The germline gives CDR1 SGHTA, CDR2 FQGNSA. The sequenced part of the CDR3 DNA is TGTGCCAGCAGCTTAGCAAAAGGGGGCAGAAACACTGAA. Protein sequence: CASSLAKGGRNTE. The complete CDR3 reads CASSLAKGGRNTEAFF.

By frequency, this clone is medium-sized. The sequence runs out 3 residues before the end of the CDR3; the remainder is reconstructed from the germline J gene. This rearrangement joins TRBV15 to TRBJ2-5; possible D gene TRBD2, 6 bases. The CDR3 is made up of 13 amino acids. Trimming cost V 5 bases and J 5 bases, with 12 bases left between them. Germline loops: CDR1 LNHNV, CDR2 YYDKDF (reference sequence). The CDR3 DNA, read in part, is TGTGCCACCAGCGGAATTGCGGGGGAGACC. Encoded protein: CATSGIAGET. In full, the CDR3 is CATSGIAGETQYF.

The CDR3: CASSQATSARGETQYF. Partial CDR3 DNA: TGCGCCAGCAGCCAAGCGACTAGCGCGCGGGGGGAGACC. The chain links TRBV4-1 to TRBJ2-5; 8 nucleotides align to TRBD2. The read is 3 residues too short to cover the CDR3 end, so that end is filled in from the germline J gene. From germline, CDR1 is MGHRA and CDR2 YSYEKL. V dropped 1 base and J dropped 5; count of bases not matched to a gene: 9. The length of the CDR3 is 16 residues.

As to this clone: The sequenced fragment ends 3 residues before the CDR3 boundary, so the rest is inferred from the germline J gene. The rearrangement links TRBV30 to TRBJ1-2, with D possibly being TRBD1 (6 bases). CDR3 length equals 12 residues. Germline CDR1 GTSNPN, CDR2 SVGIG (reference sequence). CDR3 region: CAWSVQGGGYTF. The part of the CDR3 DNA that was read is TGTGCCTGGAGTGTACAGGGCGGCGGC.

Points on this clone: The read stops 3 residues short of the end of the CDR3; the missing end is completed from the germline J gene. This chain links TRBV7-9 with TRBJ2-2; D call uncertain. This CDR3 has 15 residues. Germline V gene sequence: CDR1 SEHNR, CDR2 FQNEAQ (reference sequence). The germline V and J ends were trimmed by 1 base and 7 bases, with 13 bases remaining between them. This CDR3 reads CASSLVVRYGGELFF. CDR3 DNA (partial): TGTGCCAGCAGCTTAGTGGTGCGGTACGGCGGGGAG.

Comment on this clone: The read terminates 3 residues before the CDR3 end, so the remaining end is supplied by the germline J gene. This chain uses TRBV7-7 with TRBJ1-4, with D possibly matching TRBD1 (6 bases). Trimming pared 5 bases from V and 5 bases from J, leaving 15 bases between. Germline CDR1 reads SSHAT; CDR2 reads FNYEAQ (reference sequence). The CDR3 contains 15 residues. The CDR3: CASSQGWGSNEKLFF. The CDR3 DNA, read in part, is TGTGCCAGCAGCCAGGGGTGGGGATCGAATGAAAAA.

For this clone: The read is 3 residues too short to cover the CDR3 end, so that end is filled in from the germline J gene. The rearrangement uses TRBV14 and TRBJ2-7; D uncertain. CDR1 SGHDN and CDR2 FVKESK come from the germline V gene. V lost 4 bases and J lost 3, with 4 bases in between. The CDR3 runs 11 residues. The CDR3 DNA, read in part, is TGTGCCAGCAGCCTCGGCTACGAG. It yields the protein CASSLGYE. The whole CDR3 protein reads CASSLGYEQYF.

On this clone itself: The read ends 3 residues shy of where the CDR3 ends; the end is completed using the germline J gene. This chain joins TRBV20-1 and TRBJ1-5; D not resolved. CDR1 and CDR2 from the germline V gene are DFQATT and SNEGSKA (reference sequence). V lost 4 bases to trimming and J lost 0 bases, with 10 bases between them. The CDR3 sequence is 14 residues long. Here the CDR3 reads CSAKNSYSNQPQHF. CDR3 DNA (partial): TGCAGTGCTAAAAATAGCTATAGCAATCAGCCC.

A remark on this clone: The CDR3 end falls 3 residues outside the read, so it is completed with the germline J gene. The rearrangement links TRBV7-6 to TRBJ2-3; 7 nucleotides align to TRBD2. Germline V lookup: CDR1 SGHVS, CDR2 FNYEAQ. The CDR3 runs to 16 residues. V was clipped by 1 base and J by 2 bases; unmatched bases: 6. CDR3 bases read: TGTGCCAGCAGCTTAGGTAGCGGGTTGAACACAGATACG. Its translation: CASSLGSGLNTDT. The full CDR3 protein is CASSLGSGLNTDTQYF.

Concerning this clone itself: Coverage ceases 3 residues before the CDR3 finishes, and the germline J gene fills in the end. This rearrangement joins TRBV7-6 to TRBJ2-5; TRBD2 matches at 10 bases. This CDR3 region has 15 residues. V lost 4 bases to trimming and J lost 5 bases; unmatched junction nucleotides: 7. From germline, CDR1 is SGHVS and CDR2 FNYEAQ. The CDR3 loop is CASSSGLLAGETQYF. CDR3 DNA (partial): TGTGCCAGCAGCTCTGGACTACTAGCGGGGGAGACC.

Concerning this clone itself: The read gets to within 3 residues of the CDR3 end, and the germline J gene fills in the rest. The J gene is TRBJ1-2, the V gene TRBV19, with D perhaps TRBD1 (5 bases). The CDR3 consists of 15 residues. Germline V gene data show CDR1 as LNHDA and CDR2 as SQIVND (reference sequence). Incomplete CDR3 DNA: TGTGCCAGTAGTATAGTTGAAGCGGGGGGGAATGAC. This encodes CASSIVEAGGND. The full CDR3 protein is CASSIVEAGGNDYTF.